Reported below is one T cell receptor (beta chain). This CDR3 spans 15 amino acids. This entry belongs to a study of OX40 agonist ivuxolimab in advanced cancers. Study overall: Each patient was given ivuxolimab into a vein every 2 weeks, at 0.01 to 10 mg/kg. A partial response was reached by three patients: one with hepatocellular carcinoma and two with cutaneous melanoma. At just under 85% male, the cohort had a mean age of about 55 years, ranging from 23 to 79.

Repertoires were generated with immunoSEQ multiplex PCR, while TCRdb's copy carries only in-frame clones and drops some. The profile shows under 90,000 clones, about four fifths of them singletons. The TCR comes from an adult with an advanced solid tumor such as melanoma, head and neck, liver or kidney cancer. The chain uses TRBV21-1 and TRBJ1-6. TRBV21-1 is recorded as a pseudogene. The sequencing used CD4+ or CD8+ T cells sorted from blood, collected in a trial of the OX40 agonist ivuxolimab. CDR3 residues: CASSKVRWGNSPLHF. In DNA form, the CDR3 reads TGTGCCAGCAGCAAGGTCCGATGGGGGAATTCACCCCTCCACTTT.